Below are 14 T cell receptor beta chains sequenced from a single sample in a study of control samples from healthy donors and cancer patients. Clones were read by immunoSEQ multiplex PCR, and TCRdb kept only the in-frame ones, dropping some. The top ten clones hold more than 5% of a sample with 150,000 or so clones, roughly 93% of them seen once. Sequencing was carried out using blood. These receptors came from a man younger than 30 in good health.

The chain links TRBV9 to TRBJ1-5; D gene unclear. This CDR3 spans 14 amino acids. Germline V gene data show CDR1 as SGDLS and CDR2 as YYNGEE. With 4 bases removed from V and 3 bases from J, the gap between germline ends came to 11 bases. Here the CDR3 DNA reads TGTGCCAGCAGCTCAACGGCTGTCAATCAGCCCCAGCATTTT. As protein: CASSSTAVNQPQHF.

The chain couples TRBV5-6 to TRBJ2-2; a weak D match, TRBD2 (5 bases). The germline V and J ends were trimmed by 3 bases and 1 base, with 7 bases remaining between them. This CDR3 has 14 amino acids. Germline V gene data show CDR1 as SGHDT and CDR2 as YYEEEE. CDR3 amino acids: CASSSGKNTGELFF. As DNA, the CDR3 is TGTGCCAGCAGCTCGGGGAAGAACACCGGGGAGCTGTTTTTT.

The rearrangement uses TRBV7-9 and TRBJ1-4, with D unclear. The CDR3 sequence is 12 residues long. From germline, CDR1 is SEHNR and CDR2 FQNEAQ (reference sequence). V lost 4 bases to trimming and J lost 11 bases, with 11 bases between them. In nucleotides, the CDR3 is TGTGCCAGCAGCTCGACCCGTTCTAAACTGTTTTTT. As protein: CASSSTRSKLFF.

To note about this clone: One end of the junction varies from germline; a read error may be responsible. The chain is built from TRBV7-7 and TRBJ2-1, with 10 bases matching TRBD2. CDR3 size: 15 residues. Germline CDR1 SSHAT, CDR2 FNYEAQ (reference sequence). CDR3 residues: CASSSQGLAGEKQFF. In nucleotides, the CDR3 is TGTGCTAGCAGCTCGCAGGGGCTAGCGGGGGAGAAGCAGTTCTTC.

The chain has TRBV7-2 and TRBJ2-5, with D perhaps matching TRBD2 (6 bases). CDR1 and CDR2 (germline): SGHTA, FQGNSA. V was shortened by 1 base and J by 5 bases, with 14 bases between the two germline ends. There are 15 residues in the CDR3. The CDR3 is CASSLEARGIETQYF. The CDR3, as DNA: TGTGCCAGCAGCTTAGAAGCCCGGGGGATTGAGACCCAGTACTTC. Combining the CDR3 with reference TRBV7-2 and TRBJ2-5 gives the whole variable domain GAGVSQSPSNKVTEKGKDVELRCDPISGHTALYWYRQSLGQGLEFLIYFQGNSAPDKSGLPSDRFSAERTGGSVSTLTIQRTQQEDSAVYLCASSLEARGIETQYFGPGTRLLVL.

V is TRBV5-6 and J is TRBJ1-6, with D unclear. Between the trimmed V and J ends, which lost 1 base and 0 bases, there was a span of 8 bases. Looked up from germline, CDR1 is SGHDT and CDR2 is YYEEEE. There are 16 residues in the CDR3. Here the CDR3 DNA reads TGTGCCAGCAGCTTGCCCACGGGCTCCTATAATTCACCCCTCCACTTT. Residues: CASSLPTGSYNSPLHF. The full variable domain, completed using reference TRBV5-6 and TRBJ1-6, is DAGVTQSPTHLIKTRGQQVTLRCSPKSGHDTVSWYQQALGQGPQFIFQYYEEEERQRGNFPDRFSGHQFPNYSSELNVNALLLGDSALYLCASSLPTGSYNSPLHFGNGTRLTVT.

This clone was observed once. CDR3 coding DNA: TGTGCCAGCAGAAGCGGGACCGGATTGAATCAGCCCCAGCATTTT. This codes for CASRSGTGLNQPQHF. The chain employs TRBV6-5 and TRBJ1-5, with a tentative D call TRBD1 (5 bases). Germline assignment: CDR1 MNHEY and CDR2 SVGAGI. The CDR3 runs 15 residues. V shed 6 bases and J shed 4 bases, with 16 bases lying between them.

V usage is TRBV7-9 and J usage is TRBJ1-1; no clear D. The V end lost 2 bases, the J end lost 5 bases, and 6 bases lay between the germline ends. Germline values: CDR1 SEHNR, CDR2 FQNEAQ (reference sequence). This CDR3 spans 12 amino acids. CDR3: CASSLSKTEAFF. The CDR3 bases are TGTGCCAGCAGCTTAAGTAAAACTGAAGCTTTCTTT.

This clone was counted a single time. In DNA, the CDR3 is TGTGCCAGCAGCCAAGGACCTGCCTACGAGCAGTACTTC. Its translation: CASSQGPAYEQYF. V usage is TRBV14 and J usage is TRBJ2-7; unclear D gene. Germline V gene data show CDR1 as SGHDN and CDR2 as FVKESK. The CDR3 is made up of 13 amino acids. V gave up 1 base and J gave up 2 bases, with 6 bases separating them.

This chain joins TRBV9 and TRBJ1-1; D is unclear. Trimming took 0 bases from V and 2 from J, leaving 8 bases between them. This CDR3 comprises 14 residues. CDR1 and CDR2 (germline): SGDLS, YYNGEE. The CDR3 region is CASSVGVLNTEAFF. The CDR3 region has the DNA TGTGCCAGCAGCGTAGGTGTCCTCAACACTGAAGCTTTCTTT.

This clone was detected once. This sequence joins TRBV28 and TRBJ2-3; no clear D gene. The germline V gene encodes CDR1 MDHEN and CDR2 SYDVKM. V shed 5 bases and J shed 3 bases, with 9 bases lying between them. The CDR3 sequence is 13 residues long. CDR3 sequence (DNA): TGTGCCAGCAGTCCCCCCGGAACAGATACGCAGTATTTT. Protein sequence: CASSPPGTDTQYF.

The chain recombines TRBV15 with TRBJ1-4; weak D call: TRBD1 (5 bases). In germline, CDR1 is LNHNV, CDR2 YYDKDF (reference sequence). Deletions cut 3 bases from V and 5 bases from J, with 13 bases between. This CDR3 has 15 residues. This chain's CDR3 is CATSSFDRSNEKLFF. The CDR3 region has the DNA TGTGCCACCAGCAGTTTTGACAGAAGCAATGAAAAACTGTTTTTT.

The chain carries TRBV15 and TRBJ1-5, with D possibly matching TRBD1 (5 bases). V was pared by 4 bases and J by 5 bases, with 15 bases between. Per the germline V gene, CDR1 is LNHNV and CDR2 is YYDKDF (reference sequence). This CDR3 has 15 amino acids. The CDR3 spells CATSTRRGRDQPQHF. For the CDR3, the DNA is TGTGCCACCAGCACCCGGAGGGGACGGGATCAGCCCCAGCATTTT.

V gene TRBV19 combines with J gene TRBJ1-4, with TRBD1 as a possible D gene (6 bases). Germline V gene data show CDR1 as LNHDA and CDR2 as SQIVND (reference sequence). Trimming took off 4 bases at V and 7 bases at J, with 16 bases between the two ends. The CDR3 sequence is 15 residues long. In DNA, the CDR3 is TGTGCCAGTAGTACGCCCGCGGGACAATCTGAAAAACTGTTTTTT. Its translation is CASSTPAGQSEKLFF.